This T cell receptor beta chain derives from a study of T cell responses to AZD1222 COVID-19 vaccine. Study-level findings and limits: Repertoire collection took place solely once the T cell response had peaked. Nearly half of the spike-specific TCRs reportedly recognize variant regions that carry no mutations. Clonal diversity was possibly underestimated, and white British individuals and females predominated among donors.

Comments on this clone: What it recognizes is unknown.

Generated by immunoSEQ multiplex PCR, the TCRdb table keeps only in-frame clones and is missing some. The sample contains fewer than 200,000 clones, 75% to 90% of which appear only once. The CDR3 length is 13 residues. Germline V gene data show CDR1 as ENHRY and CDR2 as SYGVKD. V shed 6 bases, J shed 6 bases, and the junction held 7 bases outside the gene matches. The genes are TRBV10-3 and TRBJ1-2, with 7 bases fitting TRBD1. The TCR was taken from an adult in good health. The sequencing here drew on peripheral blood, taken on day 0 of AZD1222 vaccination. For the CDR3, the DNA is TGTGCCATCAGACCTACAGGGGTGGATGGCTACACCTTC. Its protein is CAIRPTGVDGYTF.